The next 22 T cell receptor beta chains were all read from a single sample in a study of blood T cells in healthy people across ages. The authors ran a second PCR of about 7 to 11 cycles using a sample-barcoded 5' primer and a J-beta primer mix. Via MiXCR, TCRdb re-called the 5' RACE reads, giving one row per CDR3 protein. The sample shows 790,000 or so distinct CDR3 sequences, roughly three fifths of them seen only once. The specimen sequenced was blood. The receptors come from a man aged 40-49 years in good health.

Here the CDR3 reads CSVLDRGNYGYTF. The DNA of the CDR3 is TGCAGCGTCCTGGACAGGGGGAACTATGGCTACACCTTC. The chain carries TRBV29-1 and TRBJ1-2; 10 bases agree with TRBD1. J gave up 2 bases and V 6 bases, and 3 bases lay outside the gene matches. Per germline, CDR1 SQVTM and CDR2 ANQGSEA. The CDR3 consists of 13 residues.

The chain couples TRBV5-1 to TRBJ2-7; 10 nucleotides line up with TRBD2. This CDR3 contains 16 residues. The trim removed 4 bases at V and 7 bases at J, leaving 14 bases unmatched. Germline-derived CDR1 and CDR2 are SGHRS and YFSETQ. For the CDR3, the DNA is TGCGCCAGCAGCACGACTAGCGGGTCTTCCTACAATGAGCAGTACTTC. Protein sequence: CASSTTSGSSYNEQYF. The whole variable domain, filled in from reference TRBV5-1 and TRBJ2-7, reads KAGVTQTPRYLIKTRGQQVTLSCSPISGHRSVSWYQQTPGQGLQFLFEYFSETQRNKGNFPGRFSGRQFSNSRSEMNVSTLELGDSALYLCASSTTSGSSYNEQYFGPGTRLTVT.

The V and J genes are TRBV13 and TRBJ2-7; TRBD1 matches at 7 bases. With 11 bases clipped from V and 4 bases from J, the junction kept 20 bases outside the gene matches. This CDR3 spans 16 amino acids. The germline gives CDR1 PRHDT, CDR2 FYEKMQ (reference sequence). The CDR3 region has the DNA TGTGCCGGACCCATCGCACACCGACAGGGAAGGTACGAGCAGTACTTC. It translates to CAGPIAHRQGRYEQYF.

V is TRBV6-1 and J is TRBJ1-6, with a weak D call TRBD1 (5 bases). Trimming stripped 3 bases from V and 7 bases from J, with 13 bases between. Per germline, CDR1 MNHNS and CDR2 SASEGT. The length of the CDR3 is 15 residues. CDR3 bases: TGTGCCAGCAGTGAGAGCCTCGGGGGGAATTCACCCCTCCACTTT. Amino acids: CASSESLGGNSPLHF.

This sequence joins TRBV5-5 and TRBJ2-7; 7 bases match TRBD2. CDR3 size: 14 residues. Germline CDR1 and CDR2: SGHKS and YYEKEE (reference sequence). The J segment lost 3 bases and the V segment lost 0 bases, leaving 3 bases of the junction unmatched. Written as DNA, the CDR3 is TGTGCCAGCAGCTTGGACGCGGGAGACTACGAGCAGTACTTC. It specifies CASSLDAGDYEQYF.

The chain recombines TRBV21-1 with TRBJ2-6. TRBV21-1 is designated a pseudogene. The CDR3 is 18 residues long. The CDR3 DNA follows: TGTGCCAGCAGCAAAGGGGCAGCCCCTGGCTCTGGGGCCAACGTCCTGACTTTC. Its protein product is CASSKGAAPGSGANVLTF.

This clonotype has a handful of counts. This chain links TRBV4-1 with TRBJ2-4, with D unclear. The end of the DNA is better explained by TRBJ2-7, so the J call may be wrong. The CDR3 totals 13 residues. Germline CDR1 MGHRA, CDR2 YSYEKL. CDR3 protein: CASSQVDQREQYF. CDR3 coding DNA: TGCGCCAGCAGCCAAGTGGACCAACGCGAGCAGTACTTC.

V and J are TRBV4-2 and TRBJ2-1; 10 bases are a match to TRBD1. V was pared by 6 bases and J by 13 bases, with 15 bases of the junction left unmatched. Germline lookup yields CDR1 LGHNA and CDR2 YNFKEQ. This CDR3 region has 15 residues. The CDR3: CASRGRDRGSETQFF. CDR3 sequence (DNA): TGTGCCAGCAGGGGCCGGGACAGGGGATCAGAGACCCAGTTCTTC.

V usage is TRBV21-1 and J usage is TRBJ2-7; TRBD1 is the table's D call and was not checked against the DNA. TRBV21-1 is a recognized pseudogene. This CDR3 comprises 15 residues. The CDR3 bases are TGTGCCAGCAGTTCGCGACAGGTCATTCGATACGAGCAGTACTTC. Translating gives CASSSRQVIRYEQYF.

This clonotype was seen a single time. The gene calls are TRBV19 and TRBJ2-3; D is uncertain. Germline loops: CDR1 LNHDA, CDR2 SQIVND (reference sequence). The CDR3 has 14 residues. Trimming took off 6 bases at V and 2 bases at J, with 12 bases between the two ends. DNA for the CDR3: TGTGCCAGTAGGGGGTTGCAGGCCACAGATACGCAGTATTTT. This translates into CASRGLQATDTQYF.

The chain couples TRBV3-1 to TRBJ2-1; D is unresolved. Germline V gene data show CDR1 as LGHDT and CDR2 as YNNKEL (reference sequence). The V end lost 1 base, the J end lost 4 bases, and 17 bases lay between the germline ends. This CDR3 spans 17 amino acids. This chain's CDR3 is CASSQGFSGRRYNEQFF. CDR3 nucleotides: TGTGCCAGCAGCCAAGGGTTTAGTGGGCGTCGGTACAATGAGCAGTTCTTC.

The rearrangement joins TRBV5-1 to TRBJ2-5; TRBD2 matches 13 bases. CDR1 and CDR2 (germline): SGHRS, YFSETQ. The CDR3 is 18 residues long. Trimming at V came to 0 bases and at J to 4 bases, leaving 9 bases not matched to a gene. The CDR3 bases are TGCGCCAGCAGCTTGGGTTCCGGGACTAGCGGGGTGAGAGAGACCCAGTACTTC. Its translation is CASSLGSGTSGVRETQYF.

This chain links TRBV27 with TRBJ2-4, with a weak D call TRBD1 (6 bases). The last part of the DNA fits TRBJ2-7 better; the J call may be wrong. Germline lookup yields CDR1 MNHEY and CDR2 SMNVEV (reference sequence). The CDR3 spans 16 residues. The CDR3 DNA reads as TGTGCCAGCACCGGATCGGCAGGGGATGTTAACTACGAGCAGTACTTC. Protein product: CASTGSAGDVNYEQYF.

The CDR3 reads CASSRGQGPTDTQYF. The CDR3 DNA follows: TGTGCCAGCAGCCGTGGACAGGGCCCCACAGATACGCAGTATTTT. The chain carries TRBV28 and TRBJ2-3; 8 nucleotides agree with TRBD1. With V trimmed by 6 bases and J by 2 bases, 7 bases remained unmatched. Germline assignment: CDR1 MDHEN and CDR2 SYDVKM. This CDR3 region has 15 residues.

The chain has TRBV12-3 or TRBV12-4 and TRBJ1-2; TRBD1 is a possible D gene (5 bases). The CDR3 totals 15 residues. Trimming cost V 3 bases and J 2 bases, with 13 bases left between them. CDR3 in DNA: TGTGCCAGCAGTTTCGGGACGGCGCCCAACTATGGCTACACCTTC. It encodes CASSFGTAPNYGYTF.

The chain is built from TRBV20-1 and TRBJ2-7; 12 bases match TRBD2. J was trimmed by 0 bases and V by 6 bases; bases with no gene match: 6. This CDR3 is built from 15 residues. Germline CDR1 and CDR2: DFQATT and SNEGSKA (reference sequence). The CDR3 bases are TGCAGTGCGGCGGGACTAGCGGGCAGCTCCTACGAGCAGTACTTC. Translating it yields CSAAGLAGSSYEQYF.

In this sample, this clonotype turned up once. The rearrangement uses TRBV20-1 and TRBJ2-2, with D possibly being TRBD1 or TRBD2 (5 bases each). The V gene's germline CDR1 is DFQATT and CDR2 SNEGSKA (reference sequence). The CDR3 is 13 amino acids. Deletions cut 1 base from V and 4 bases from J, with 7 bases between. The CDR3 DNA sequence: TGCAGTGCTAGAGTCGGGGCCACCGGGGAGCTGTTTTTT. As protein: CSARVGATGELFF.

CDR3 in DNA: TGTGCCAGCAGCTTAGACGGGGGTATCTCCTACGAGCAGTACTTC. This encodes CASSLDGGISYEQYF. This chain joins TRBV7-2 and TRBJ2-7, with D possibly being TRBD2 (6 bases). From germline, CDR1 is SGHTA and CDR2 FQGNSA. The V end was cut by 1 base, the J end by 0 bases, with 10 bases between. The length of the CDR3 is 15 residues.

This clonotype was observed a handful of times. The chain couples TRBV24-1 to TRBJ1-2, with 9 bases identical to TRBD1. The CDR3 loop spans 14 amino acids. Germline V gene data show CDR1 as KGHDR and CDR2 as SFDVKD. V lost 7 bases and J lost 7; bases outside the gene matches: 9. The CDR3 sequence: CATSHVTGGGGYTF. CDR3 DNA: TGTGCCACCAGCCACGTAACAGGGGGCGGTGGCTACACCTTC.

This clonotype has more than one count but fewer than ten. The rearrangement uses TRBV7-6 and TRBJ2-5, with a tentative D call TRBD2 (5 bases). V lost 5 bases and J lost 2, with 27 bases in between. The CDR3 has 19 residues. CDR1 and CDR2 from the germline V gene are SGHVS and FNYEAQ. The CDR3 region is CASSTRTGFHSLVQETQYF. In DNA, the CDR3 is TGTGCCAGCAGCACAAGAACGGGGTTTCACTCCCTAGTACAAGAGACCCAGTACTTC.

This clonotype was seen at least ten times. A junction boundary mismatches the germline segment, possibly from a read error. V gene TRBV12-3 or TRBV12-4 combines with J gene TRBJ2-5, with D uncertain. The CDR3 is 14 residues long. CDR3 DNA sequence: TGTGCCAGCAGTGTAGCTGGGGTTGGGGAGACCCAGTACTTC. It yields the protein CASSVAGVGETQYF.

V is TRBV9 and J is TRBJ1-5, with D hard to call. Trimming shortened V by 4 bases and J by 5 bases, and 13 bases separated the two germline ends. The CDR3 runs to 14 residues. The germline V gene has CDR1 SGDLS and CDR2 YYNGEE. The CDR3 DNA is TGTGCCAGCAGCCCCCTACGGGCCGATCAGCCCCAGCATTTT. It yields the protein CASSPLRADQPQHF.